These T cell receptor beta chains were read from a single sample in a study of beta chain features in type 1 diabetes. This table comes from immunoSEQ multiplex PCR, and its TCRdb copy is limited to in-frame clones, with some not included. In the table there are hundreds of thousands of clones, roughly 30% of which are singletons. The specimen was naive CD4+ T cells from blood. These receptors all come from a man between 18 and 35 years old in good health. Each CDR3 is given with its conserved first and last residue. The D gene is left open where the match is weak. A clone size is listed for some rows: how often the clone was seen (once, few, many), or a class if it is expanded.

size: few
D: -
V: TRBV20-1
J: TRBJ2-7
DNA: TGCAGTGCCGAGGAACGGACCGAGCAGTACTTC
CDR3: CSAEERTEQYF

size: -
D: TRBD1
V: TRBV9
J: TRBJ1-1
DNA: TGTGCCAGCAGCTCCCCCAACAGGGGGGTAACTGAAGCTTTCTTT
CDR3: CASSSPNRGVTEAFF

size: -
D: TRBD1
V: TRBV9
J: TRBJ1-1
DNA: TGTGCCAGCAGCCCCATACAGGGGGCGGGGACTGAAGCTTTCTTT
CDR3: CASSPIQGAGTEAFF

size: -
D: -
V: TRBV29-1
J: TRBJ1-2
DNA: TGCAGCGTTTTGGGGAACTATGGCTACACCTTC
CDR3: CSVLGNYGYTF

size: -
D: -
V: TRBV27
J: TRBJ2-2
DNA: TGTGCCAGCAGTCCCCTTTCCGGGGAGCTGTTTTTT
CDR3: CASSPLSGELFF

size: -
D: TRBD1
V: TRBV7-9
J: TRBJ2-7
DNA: TGTGCCAGCAGCCCCCCAGGGACAGCCACCTACGAGCAGTACTTC
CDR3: CASSPPGTATYEQYF

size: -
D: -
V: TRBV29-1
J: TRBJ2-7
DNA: TGCAGCGTGGGTAGGGGGGACGAGCAGTACTTC
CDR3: CSVGRGDEQYF

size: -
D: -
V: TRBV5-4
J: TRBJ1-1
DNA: TGTGCCAGCAGCTTACGTGATATGAACACTGAAGCTTTCTTT
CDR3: CASSLRDMNTEAFF

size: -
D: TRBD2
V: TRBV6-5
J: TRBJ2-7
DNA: TGTGCCAGCAGAACAGCGGGGCGAAGTAACGAGCAGTACTTC
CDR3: CASRTAGRSNEQYF

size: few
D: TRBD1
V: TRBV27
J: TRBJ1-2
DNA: TGTGCCAGCAGTGAGGGACAGGGGTATGGCTACACCTTC
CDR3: CASSEGQGYGYTF

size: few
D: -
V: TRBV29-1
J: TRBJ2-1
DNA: TGCAGCGTGGTGGATACAACCTACAATGAGCAGTTCTTC
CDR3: CSVVDTTYNEQFF

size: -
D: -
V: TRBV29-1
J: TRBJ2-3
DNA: TGCAGCGTAAGAAGGACAGACACAGATACGCAGTATTTT
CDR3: CSVRRTDTDTQYF

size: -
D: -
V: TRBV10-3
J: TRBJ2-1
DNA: TGTGCCATCAGTGAGGACGTCCCTGGCCAGTTCTTC
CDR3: CAISEDVPGQFF

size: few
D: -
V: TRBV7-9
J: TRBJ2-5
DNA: TGTGCCAGCAGCCCCATCCGACAGGTCCAAGAGACCCAGTACTTC
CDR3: CASSPIRQVQETQYF

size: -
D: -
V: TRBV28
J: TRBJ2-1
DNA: TGTGCCAGCCGGAGAATCAATGAGCAGTTCTTC
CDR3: CASRRINEQFF

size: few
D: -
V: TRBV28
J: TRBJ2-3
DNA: TGTGCCAGCAGTCCCCGGCGCACAGATACGCAGTATTTT
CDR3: CASSPRRTDTQYF

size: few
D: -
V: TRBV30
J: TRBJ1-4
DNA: TGTGCCTGGAGTAGGAGACAGACAAATGAAAAACTGTTTTTT
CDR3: CAWSRRQTNEKLFF

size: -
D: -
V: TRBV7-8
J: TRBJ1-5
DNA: TGTGCCAGCAGCTTAGTCGATCAGCCCCAGCATTTT
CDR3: CASSLVDQPQHF

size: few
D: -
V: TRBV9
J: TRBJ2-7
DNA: TGTGCCAGCAGTTCACCCCCCTCAACTCCGAGCTCCTACGAGCAGTACTTC
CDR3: CASSSPPSTPSSYEQYF

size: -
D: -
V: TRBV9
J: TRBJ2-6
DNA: TGTGCCAGCAGCGTCGGCCGGCAGGCTGGGGCCAACGTCCTGACTTTC
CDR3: CASSVGRQAGANVLTF

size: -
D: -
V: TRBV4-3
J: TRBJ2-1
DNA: TGCGCCAGCAGCCAAGATCGGCTAGCGTATGAGCAGTTCTTC
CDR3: CASSQDRLAYEQFF

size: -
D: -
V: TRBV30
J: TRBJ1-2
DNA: TGTGCCTGGAGCGAGGGGACTTATGGCTACACCTTC
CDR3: CAWSEGTYGYTF

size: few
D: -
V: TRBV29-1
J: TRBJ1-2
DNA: TGCAGCGTTGAAAAGGGATATGGCTACACCTTC
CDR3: CSVEKGYGYTF

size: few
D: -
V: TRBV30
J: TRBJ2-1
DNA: TGTGCCTGGAGTGTAGCGTCTAGCCGCAATGAGCAGTTCTTC
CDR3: CAWSVASSRNEQFF

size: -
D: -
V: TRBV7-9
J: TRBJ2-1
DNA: TGTGCCAGCAGCTTAAGCGCCCTCAGTGGAGGGTACAATGAGCAGTTCTTC
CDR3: CASSLSALSGGYNEQFF

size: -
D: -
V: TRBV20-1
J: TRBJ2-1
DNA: TGCAGTGCAAGCAGGCTTAATGAGCAGTTCTTC
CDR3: CSASRLNEQFF

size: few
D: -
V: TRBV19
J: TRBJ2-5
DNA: TGTGCCAGTAGTATAAAGACCCGGCGGGAGACCCAGTACTTC
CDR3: CASSIKTRRETQYF

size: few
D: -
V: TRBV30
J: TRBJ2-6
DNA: TGTGCCTGGAGTGTCCGGAGCTCTGGGGCCAACGTCCTGACTTTC
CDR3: CAWSVRSSGANVLTF

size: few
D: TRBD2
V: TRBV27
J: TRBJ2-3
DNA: TGTGCCAGCAGTTTAGTCGTTAGCGGGACAGATACGCAGTATTTT
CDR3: CASSLVVSGTDTQYF

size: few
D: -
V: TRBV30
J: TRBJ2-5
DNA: TGTGCCGGCGATTCTGGGACTATGGTCAGGGGGACCCAGTACTTC
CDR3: CAGDSGTMVRGTQYF

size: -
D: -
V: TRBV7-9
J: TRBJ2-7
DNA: TGTGCCAGCAGCTTAACTTCCATCACCTACGAGCAGTACTTC
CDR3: CASSLTSITYEQYF

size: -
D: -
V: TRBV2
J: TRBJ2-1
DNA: TGTGCCAGAGGGACCGCCAATGAGCAGTTCTTC
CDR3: CARGTANEQFF

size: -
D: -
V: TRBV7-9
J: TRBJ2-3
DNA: TGTGCCAGCACCCAAAGGTCGCTTGAGTCAGATACGCAGTATTTT
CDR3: CASTQRSLESDTQYF

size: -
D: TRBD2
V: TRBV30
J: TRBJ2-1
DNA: TGTGCCTGGAGTGTCACGGGAGGGACGGATGAGCAGTTCTTC
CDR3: CAWSVTGGTDEQFF